Following are 6 T cell receptor beta chains from one sample sequenced in a study of cytomegalovirus exposure and HLA in healthy donors. Only in-frame clones appear in the TCRdb table, and some are missing; sequencing was by immunoSEQ multiplex PCR. This sample has 100,000 to 150,000 clones, with over 90% found just once. Sequenced input: PBMCs. The receptors shown here come from a woman under 30 in good health and CMV-seronegative.

This chain connects TRBV19 to TRBJ1-2; TRBD1 agrees at 10 bases. With 7 bases clipped from V and 6 bases from J, the junction kept 5 bases outside the gene matches. Per germline, CDR1 LNHDA and CDR2 SQIVND (reference sequence). This CDR3 region has 13 residues. The chain's CDR3 is CASKGTGVDGYTF. The DNA of the CDR3 is TGTGCCAGTAAAGGGACAGGGGTTGATGGCTACACCTTC.

The chain links TRBV20-1 to TRBJ2-1; D remains ambiguous. This CDR3 region has 11 residues. Trimming pared 6 bases from V and 9 bases from J, leaving 12 bases between. Germline V gene data show CDR1 as DFQATT and CDR2 as SNEGSKA (reference sequence). CDR3 DNA: TGCAGTGCAAGTCTAGGTCCTGAGCAGTTCTTC. As protein: CSASLGPEQFF.

This clone was seen just once. The chain links TRBV27 to TRBJ2-7; 12 nucleotides match TRBD1. This CDR3 has 15 residues. Per germline, CDR1 MNHEY and CDR2 SMNVEV (reference sequence). Losses at the gene ends were 5 bases for V and 5 bases for J; bases not matched to a gene: 7. Written as DNA, the CDR3 is TGTGCCAGCAGTCCTTCCGGGACAGGGGGCAACGAGCAGTACTTC. Translated, it gives CASSPSGTGGNEQYF.

V usage is TRBV6-5 and J usage is TRBJ2-2, with a possible D match to TRBD1 (5 bases). The CDR3 is 13 amino acids. Per germline, CDR1 MNHEY and CDR2 SVGAGI. Deletions cut 7 bases from V and 7 bases from J, with 13 bases between. DNA of the CDR3: TGTGCCAGCACCGTAGGGGTGCTCGGGGAGCTGTTTTTT. It yields the protein CASTVGVLGELFF.

This chain connects TRBV5-1 to TRBJ2-2; weak D call: TRBD1 (6 bases). Trimming took 0 bases from V and 5 from J, leaving 11 bases between them. Germline lookup yields CDR1 SGHRS and CDR2 YFSETQ. This CDR3 comprises 15 residues. CDR3 coding DNA: TGCGCCAGCAGCTTGGACAGGGCGCTTACCGGGGAGCTGTTTTTT. It specifies CASSLDRALTGELFF.

The CDR3 bases are TGTGCCAGCAGCCAAGTCGGAGGGCGGAATTCACCCCTCCACTTT. This codes for CASSQVGGRNSPLHF. The chain uses TRBV14 and TRBJ1-6; D is unclear. V dropped 1 base and J dropped 7 bases, with 11 bases sitting between them. CDR3 length equals 15 residues. Per the germline V gene, CDR1 is SGHDN and CDR2 is FVKESK.